The clone carrying this TCR beta chain showed up just a few times. What it binds is unknown. This entry is derived from a study of T-cell reconstitution after alpha-beta-depleted transplantation in children. Unique molecular identifiers were built into the TCRbeta library. One entry per CDR3 protein results from TCRdb running MiXCR on the PCR reads. This sample has 750,000 to 950,000 distinct CDR3 sequences, with 16% found just once. Notes on the study in general: When one year had passed after transplant, most T-cell counts and diversity came from newly produced T cells. There were reportedly several hundred expanded graft clones from which alpha-beta T cells came about two months after transplant. Recipient T cells and thymic progenitors that survived gave rise to the high TCRbeta diversity observed at day 60 in some patients.

Germline lookup yields CDR1 SQVTM and CDR2 ANQGSEA. V lost 4 bases, J lost 12 bases, and 16 bases lay in between. CDR3 size: 11 residues. Sequences were derived from PBMCs, mostly from graft donor cells, sampled 360 days after TCRalphabeta/CD19-depleted stem cell transplant. V gene TRBV29-1 combines with J gene TRBJ2-7; perhaps TRBD2 as D (5 bases). The sequence was obtained from a male patient aged 10 to 17 who had a stem cell transplant for acute lymphoblastic leukemia, so the T cells may come from the graft donor. The CDR3 reads CSVGVGRTSYF. CDR3 in DNA: TGCAGCGTTGGAGTCGGAAGGACTTCGTACTTC.